This T cell receptor beta chain was sequenced for a study of shared clonotypes between healthy human individuals. Using about 190 ng DNA, 25,000 to 35,000 T cell genomes, the sorted-subset replicate PCRs were run. Profiling relied on immunoSEQ multiplex PCR, and the TCRdb table lists in-frame clones only, not all of them. The sample lists around 2,000,000 clones; just over 90% were seen once. Naivety among CD8 cells was defined by CD45RO negativity and positive CCR7 selection, thereby excluding terminally differentiated effector memory CD45RA+ cells. Within Nashville, Tennessee resided all donors, each a Caucasian adult. The germline CDR1 and CDR2 sequences are SEHNR and FQNEAQ (reference sequence). The CDR3 length is 16 residues. V lost 5 bases and J lost 1, with 17 bases in between. Of note for this clone: Its specificity is unknown.

Study-wide results and caveats: Only blood samples were collected, and tissue repertoires likely differ.

The clonotype comes from a man in his late teens or twenties in good health. Some clones in this sample may be carry-over from other donors' samples. Sample: naive CD8+ T cells from PBMCs. The gene calls are TRBV7-9 and TRBJ1-2; possibly TRBD1 for D (5 bases). The chain's CDR3 is CASSRTGDRYNYGYTF. CDR3 in DNA: TGTGCCAGCAGCCGAACGGGCGACAGATATAACTATGGCTACACCTTC.